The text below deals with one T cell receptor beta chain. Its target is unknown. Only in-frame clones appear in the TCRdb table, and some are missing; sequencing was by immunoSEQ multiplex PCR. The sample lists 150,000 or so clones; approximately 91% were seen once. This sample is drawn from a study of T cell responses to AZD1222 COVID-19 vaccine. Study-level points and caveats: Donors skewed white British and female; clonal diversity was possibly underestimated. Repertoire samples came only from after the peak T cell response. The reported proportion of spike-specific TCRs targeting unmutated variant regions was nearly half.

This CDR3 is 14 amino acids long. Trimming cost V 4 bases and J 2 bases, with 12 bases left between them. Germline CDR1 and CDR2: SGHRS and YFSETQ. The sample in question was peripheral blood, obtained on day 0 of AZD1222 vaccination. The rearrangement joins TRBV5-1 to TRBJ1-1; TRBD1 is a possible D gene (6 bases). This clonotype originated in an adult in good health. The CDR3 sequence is CASSIPGANTEAFF. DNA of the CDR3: TGCGCCAGCAGCATCCCGGGGGCTAACACTGAAGCTTTCTTT.